The rows below give T cell receptor beta chains drawn from one sample of a study of cytomegalovirus exposure and HLA in healthy donors. This table comes from immunoSEQ multiplex PCR, and its TCRdb copy is limited to in-frame clones, with some not included. The table includes 150,000 to 200,000 clones, about four fifths detected once. Material: PBMCs. The origin of the receptors is a woman aged 50 to 60 in good health and CMV-seronegative. CDR3s include the opening cysteine and the closing phenylalanine or tryptophan. D genes are given only for firm matches. Clone sizes are given selectively: once, few, many, or a class where the clone is expanded.

TRBD1	13	TRBV6-6	TRBJ2-5	.	CASRGTAQETQYF	TGTGCCAGCAGAGGGACAGCGCAAGAGACCCAGTACTTC
.	15	TRBV5-6	TRBJ2-2	.	CASSLVGVNTGELFF	TGTGCCAGCAGCTTGGTAGGGGTGAACACCGGGGAGCTGTTTTTT
.	13	TRBV6-1	TRBJ2-4	.	CATFPSQRNIQYF	TGTGCCACCTTCCCCTCCCAACGGAACATTCAGTACTTC
TRBD1	15	TRBV28	TRBJ1-5	.	CASSLGDRVDQPQHF	TGTGCCAGCAGTTTAGGGGACAGGGTCGATCAGCCCCAGCATTTT
.	14	TRBV7-2	TRBJ2-5	.	CASSLARSRETQYF	TGTGCCAGCAGCTTAGCGCGGAGTCGAGAGACCCAGTACTTC
TRBD1	15	TRBV7-9	TRBJ2-1	.	CASSLGTGISNEQFF	TGTGCCAGCAGCTTAGGGACAGGGATAAGCAATGAGCAGTTCTTC
.	19	TRBV11-2	TRBJ2-1	once	CASSTQQGGGSHSYNEQFF	TGTGCCAGCAGCACCCAACAGGGAGGGGGGTCTCACTCCTACAATGAGCAGTTCTTC
.	16	TRBV6-4	TRBJ2-1	once	CASSDSKLVPPNEQFF	TGTGCCAGCAGTGACTCGAAACTAGTCCCCCCCAATGAGCAGTTCTTC
TRBD1	11	TRBV7-9	TRBJ1-5	.	CASSSDRVKHF	TGTGCCAGCAGTTCGGACAGGGTGAAGCATTTT
TRBD1	12	TRBV27	TRBJ1-1	few	CASGFADREAFF	TGTGCCAGCGGATTCGCGGACAGGGAAGCTTTCTTT
TRBD1	16	TRBV10-3	TRBJ2-7	.	CAISEPTGGVVFGQYF	TGTGCCATCAGTGAGCCGACAGGGGGGGTGGTTTTCGGGCAGTACTTC
.	15	TRBV28	TRBJ1-5	.	CASSRQVFSNQPQHF	TGTGCCAGCAGCCGACAGGTTTTTAGCAATCAGCCCCAGCATTTT
TRBD1	18	TRBV12-5	TRBJ2-1	once	CASGLVLGSGQGAGEQFF	TGTGCTAGTGGTTTGGTACTTGGGAGTGGACAGGGGGCTGGAGAGCAGTTCTTC
.	15	TRBV7-3	TRBJ2-7	.	CASSQGGDGIYEQYF	TGTGCCAGCAGTCAAGGCGGGGACGGTATCTACGAGCAGTACTTC
.	14	TRBV7-9	TRBJ2-7	.	CASSLRQQGYEQYF	TGTGCCAGCAGCTTGAGGCAGCAGGGCTACGAGCAGTACTTC
.	15	TRBV5-6	TRBJ1-5	.	CASSLTILGNQPQHF	TGTGCCAGCAGCTTGACTATTCTGGGTAATCAGCCCCAGCATTTT
TRBD2	16	TRBV7-7	TRBJ2-3	once	CASSTGLAGTTDTQYF	TGTGCTAGCAGCACAGGACTAGCGGGAACCACAGATACGCAGTATTTT
.	13	TRBV7-2	TRBJ1-3	.	CASSLSPFTANYF	TGTGCCAGCAGCTTATCCCCCTTCACAGCTAATTATTTT
.	15	TRBV7-2	TRBJ2-1	once	CASTSRTSSYNEQFF	TGTGCCAGCACCTCCCGGACAAGCTCCTACAATGAGCAGTTCTTC
.	12	TRBV10-2	TRBJ1-2	.	CASSGSYYGYTF	TGCGCCAGCAGTGGTAGCTACTATGGCTACACCTTC
TRBD2	21	TRBV4-3	TRBJ2-1	.	CASSRDPSPSGGAGTYNEQFF	TGCGCCAGCAGCCGCGACCCCTCGCCTAGCGGGGGGGCGGGAACCTACAATGAGCAGTTCTTC
.	14	TRBV2	TRBJ2-5	.	CASSEKEARETQYF	TGTGCCAGCAGTGAAAAGGAGGCTAGAGAGACCCAGTACTTC
TRBD1	15	TRBV7-2	TRBJ1-1	.	CASSPKGTGTTEAFF	TGTGCCAGCAGCCCTAAGGGGACAGGGACCACTGAAGCTTTCTTT
.	17	TRBV7-3	TRBJ2-1	.	CASSPHPRLRSYNEQFF	TGTGCCAGCAGTCCCCACCCGCGACTCCGCTCCTACAATGAGCAGTTCTTC
TRBD1	19	TRBV19	TRBJ2-6	once	CASSIGGGQGRAGANVLTF	TGTGCCAGTAGTATAGGGGGTGGACAGGGGCGTGCTGGGGCCAACGTCCTGACTTTC
.	11	TRBV29-1	TRBJ1-2	.	CSVVNLYGYTF	TGCAGCGTTGTTAATCTATATGGCTACACCTTC
TRBD1	14	TRBV6-5	TRBJ1-1	.	CASSRTGLNTEAFF	TGTGCCAGCAGTCGGACAGGACTGAACACTGAAGCTTTCTTT
TRBD1	16	TRBV5-6	TRBJ2-2	.	CASSTGDRDNIGELFF	TGTGCCAGCAGCACTGGGGACAGGGACAATATCGGGGAGCTGTTTTTT
.	13	TRBV11-2	TRBJ2-7	.	CASSPDSPYEQYF	TGTGCCAGCAGCCCCGACAGCCCCTACGAGCAGTACTTC
TRBD1	16	TRBV7-2	TRBJ2-3	.	CASSRPAGQGRDTQYF	TGTGCCAGCAGCCGCCCCGCGGGACAGGGTCGAGATACGCAGTATTTT
.	14	TRBV7-2	TRBJ2-7	.	CASSRGGSSYEQYF	TGTGCCAGCAGCAGGGGGGGGAGCTCCTACGAGCAGTACTTC
.	14	TRBV18	TRBJ2-7	.	CASSPPEGGREQYF	TGTGCCAGCTCACCACCGGAGGGGGGGCGTGAGCAGTACTTC
TRBD1	14	TRBV28	TRBJ1-5	once	CASSLDQGAKPQHF	TGTGCCAGCAGTTTAGACCAGGGGGCTAAGCCCCAGCATTTT
.	16	TRBV18	TRBJ2-7	.	CASSPGGLAVPYEQYF	TGTGCCAGCTCACCCGGGGGGCTAGCGGTTCCCTACGAGCAGTACTTC